Listed below are T cell receptor beta chains from one sample, sequenced in a study of monozygotic twins with inflammatory bowel disease. TCRdb reprocessed the 5' RACE reads, keeping one entry per CDR3 protein, no DNA. The sample's table shows 200,000 to 250,000 distinct CDR3 sequences. Sequencing input: blood. Receptors originate from a human donor with ulcerative colitis or Crohn's disease, or a healthy co-twin of an affected twin (not recorded which). Both conserved end residues are part of each CDR3.

J gene,V gene,CDR3 protein
TRBJ2-6,TRBV15,CATSQSPSGANVLTF
TRBJ2-7,TRBV7-6,CASSGDRRAAGQYF
TRBJ2-7,TRBV6-5,CASSYSGILTSYEQYF
TRBJ2-7,TRBV7-9,CASSLASGEQYF
TRBJ2-3,TRBV12-3/TRBV12-4,CASSFSIGDTQYF
TRBJ2-3,TRBV4-1,CASSQDEDTQYF
TRBJ2-1,TRBV10-2,CASENLAGTGVYNEQFF
TRBJ1-6,TRBV18,CASSPLRGSASSYNSPLHF
TRBJ2-7,TRBV7-2,CASSLATGQNYEQYF
TRBJ1-3,TRBV9,CASSQGNSGNTIYF
TRBJ1-2,TRBV20-1,CSARTGTGNYGYTF
TRBJ2-2,TRBV28,CASSPISGEWPTGELFF
TRBJ1-1,TRBV3-1,CASSPSGGEAFF
TRBJ2-3,TRBV4-2,CASSQRSGSTDTQYF
TRBJ1-1,TRBV5-1,CASSPTLPRGPVRATEAFF
TRBJ1-4,TRBV7-6,CASSPGQYEKLFF
TRBJ2-5,TRBV4-2,CASSQEGAMPQETQYF
TRBJ2-7,TRBV7-2,CASSLPDMSYEQYF
TRBJ1-4,TRBV20-1,CSATEEISDEKLFF
TRBJ2-1,TRBV2,CASSIAGVGDNEQFF
TRBJ2-5,TRBV20-1,CSARERTSGEETQYF
TRBJ2-3,TRBV9,CASSRQGRPTDTQYF
TRBJ1-5,TRBV7-8,CASSFVEGSNQPQHF
TRBJ1-1,TRBV27,CASSFRTGGNTEAFF
TRBJ2-2,TRBV15,CATSRDGVGTGELFF
TRBJ2-7,TRBV27,CASSLGLAETYEQYF
TRBJ1-1,TRBV14,CASSLSTGNTEAFF
TRBJ1-5,TRBV2,CASRAGTEVGISNQPQHF
TRBJ1-3,TRBV7-3,CASSSGSGNTIYF
TRBJ2-5,TRBV4-3,CASSQSWTSGETQYF
TRBJ2-7,TRBV11-1,CASSLLGQYYEQYF
TRBJ1-3,TRBV5-1,CASSLEVAPGNTIYF
TRBJ2-1,TRBV12-5,CASARKQVFFENEQFF
TRBJ2-7,TRBV21-1,CASSALAGDGYEQYF
TRBJ1-1,TRBV7-6,CASSLAAAGEGSTEAFF
TRBJ1-1,TRBV28,CASSLSENTEAFF
TRBJ1-1,TRBV15,CATSRDPMTGAVLFF
TRBJ1-1,TRBV4-1,CASSQGGSNTEAFF
TRBJ1-3,TRBV28,CASSMHGPGNTIYF
TRBJ1-4,TRBV7-6,CASSYQVLEKLFF
TRBJ1-6,TRBV12-3/TRBV12-4,CASSLAGTGGRSPLHF
TRBJ2-5,TRBV20-1,CSARTVEETQYF
TRBJ2-2,TRBV4-1,CASSPLPGNTVGGELFF
TRBJ2-3,TRBV5-5,CASSNEGVTDTQYF
TRBJ2-2,TRBV12-3/TRBV12-4,CASRPGPSSGELFF
TRBJ2-1,TRBV10-3,CAISESTSGYYNEQFF
TRBJ2-2,TRBV25-1,CASSDPGPGTGELFF
TRBJ1-2,TRBV27,CASSLKGATYGYTF
TRBJ1-1,TRBV6-2/TRBV6-3,CASRSDGLATEAFF
TRBJ2-1,TRBV20-1,CSAILSGIHNEQFF